The clone carrying this T cell receptor beta chain was picked up many times. Antigen: not known. The sample comes from a study of metastatic and nonmetastatic thyroid tumors. Study in general: Repertoire comparisons spanned blood and tumor or nodule tissue from malignant and benign thyroid patients. General study points: For both blood and tumor, malignant thyroid tumors reportedly showed significantly higher TCR beta diversity than benign nodules did.

TCRdb reanalyzed the PCR reads with MiXCR. The table shows 21,000 or so clones, with approximately 16% occurring only once. This CDR3 is 12 amino acids long. Per the germline V gene, CDR1 is DFQATT and CDR2 is SNEGSKA (reference sequence). Trimming pared 6 bases from V and 5 bases from J, leaving 12 bases between. Until they underwent thyroid surgery, no patient had received any treatment. The chain recombines TRBV20-1 with TRBJ2-3; D might be TRBD2 (5 bases). Sequenced sample: blood. The receptor was derived from a male donor with papillary thyroid cancer or a benign thyroid nodule (not recorded which). Some clones in this sample may be carry-over from other donors' samples. As DNA, the CDR3 is TGCAGTGCGATTGGACGGGGAGATACGCAGTATTTT. This encodes CSAIGRGDTQYF.